Each of the 32 T cell receptor beta chains below was sequenced from the same sample in a study of control samples from healthy donors and cancer patients. Sequenced by immunoSEQ multiplex PCR; TCRdb stores in-frame clones only, minus some. Of 150,000 to 170,000 clones in the sample, about 94% were seen once. The sequencing sample was made of blood. The source is a man between 35 and 55 years old in good health.

The V and J genes are TRBV7-2 and TRBJ1-1; 7 bases map to TRBD1. CDR3 length: 15 amino acids. Per germline, CDR1 SGHTA and CDR2 FQGNSA. V trimming: 6 bases; J trimming: 1 base; junction bases outside the gene matches: 8. CDR3 amino acids: CASRPAQGTNTEAFF. The CDR3 DNA reads as TGTGCCAGCAGACCCGCACAGGGGACGAACACTGAAGCTTTCTTT.

The chain is built from TRBV19 and TRBJ1-5; D is uncertain. The CDR3 contains 15 residues. Germline CDR1 reads LNHDA; CDR2 reads SQIVND (reference sequence). Trimming shortened V by 7 bases and J by 0 bases, and 13 bases separated the two germline ends. The CDR3 loop reads CASNRREYSNQPQHF. The CDR3 DNA reads as TGTGCCAGTAATAGACGGGAATATAGCAATCAGCCCCAGCATTTT. The variable domain in full, completed from reference TRBV19 and TRBJ1-5, reads DGGITQSPKYLFRKEGQNVTLSCEQNLNHDAMYWYRQDPGQGLRLIYYSQIVNDFQKGDIAEGYSVSREKKESFPLTVTSAQKNPTAFYLCASNRREYSNQPQHFGDGTRLSIL.

The chain links TRBV7-9 to TRBJ2-1, with D tentatively TRBD2 (6 bases). This CDR3 comprises 16 residues. Trimming left V 7 bases short and J 10 bases short, with 26 bases between. The germline CDR1 and CDR2 sequences are SEHNR and FQNEAQ (reference sequence). CDR3 region: CASTPGRGISSLEQFF. CDR3 DNA sequence: TGTGCCAGCACCCCGGGGCGGGGAATCTCATCGTTGGAGCAGTTCTTC.

The chain carries TRBV27 and TRBJ1-2, with D tentatively TRBD1 (6 bases). The CDR3 has 14 amino acids. V was cut by 5 bases and J by 7 bases, with 17 bases left in between. Germline V gene data show CDR1 as MNHEY and CDR2 as SMNVEV (reference sequence). In DNA, the CDR3 is TGTGCCAGCAGTCCGACAGGTCAAACGAGTGGCTACACCTTC. Amino acid sequence: CASSPTGQTSGYTF.

The V call is TRBV11-2, the J call TRBJ2-3; 7 bases fit TRBD1. J gave up 1 base and V 5 bases, and 9 bases lay outside the gene matches. The CDR3 has 16 amino acids. The germline gives CDR1 SGHAT, CDR2 FQNNGV. This CDR3 reads CASSNRGGTGTDTQYF. The DNA of the CDR3 is TGTGCCAGCAGCAATCGAGGGGGCACCGGCACAGATACGCAGTATTTT.

The V call is TRBV5-4, the J call TRBJ1-1; 9 bases match TRBD1. V lost 4 bases, J lost 4 bases, and 8 bases stayed unmatched. This CDR3 contains 15 residues. The germline CDR1 and CDR2 sequences are SGHNT and YYREEE (reference sequence). CDR3 sequence (DNA): TGTGCCAGCAGCGCCGGGACAGGGACTTCCACTGAAGCTTTCTTT. This encodes CASSAGTGTSTEAFF.

The chain uses TRBV4-3 and TRBJ1-1, with a tentative D call TRBD1 (5 bases). Trimming shortened V by 4 bases and J by 6 bases, and 15 bases separated the two germline ends. Germline values: CDR1 LGHNA, CDR2 YSLEER. The CDR3 is 14 amino acids. The CDR3 here is CASSLEGPPAEAFF. DNA for the CDR3: TGCGCCAGCAGCCTCGAGGGGCCTCCGGCTGAAGCTTTCTTT.

This clone showed up just once. The CDR3 sequence is CATSDRGDGYTF. The CDR3 DNA sequence: TGTGCCACCAGTGATCGGGGGGACGGCTACACCTTC. The chain employs TRBV24-1 and TRBJ1-2, with TRBD1 as a possible D gene (5 bases). The CDR3 runs 12 residues. CDR1 and CDR2 (germline): KGHDR, SFDVKD. Between the trimmed V and J ends, which lost 3 bases and 8 bases, there was a span of 9 bases.

The chain is built from TRBV10-3 and TRBJ1-1; D might be TRBD1 (5 bases). This CDR3 region has 15 residues. The V end was cut by 11 bases, the J end by 2 bases, with 21 bases between. Germline V CDR1 and CDR2: ENHRY, SYGVKD. Written as DNA, the CDR3 is TGTGCCGTCTCTGCTCGGGACGGGGAAAACACTGAAGCTTTCTTT. It is translated as CAVSARDGENTEAFF.

The chain recombines TRBV4-3 with TRBJ2-7; the match to TRBD2 covers 8 bases. Germline trimming cut 0 bases from V and 2 bases from J; bases unmatched to any gene: 6. The CDR3 runs 16 residues. Germline loops: CDR1 LGHNA, CDR2 YSLEER. CDR3 DNA sequence: TGCGCCAGCAGCCAAGATGCGGGCGGGGGGACCTACGAGCAGTACTTC. This sequence encodes CASSQDAGGGTYEQYF.

This chain joins TRBV18 and TRBJ2-7; D is unclear. The CDR3 contains 13 residues. Germline assignment: CDR1 KGHSH and CDR2 LQKENI. V lost 4 bases to trimming and J lost 0 bases, with 7 bases between them. The CDR3 coding sequence is TGTGCCAGCTCACTTAGGGACTCCTACGAGCAGTACTTC. Encoded protein: CASSLRDSYEQYF.

This clone was seen more than once but under ten times. The chain combines TRBV11-2 with TRBJ1-5; D is undetermined. V dropped 1 base and J dropped 4 bases, with 5 bases sitting between them. CDR1 SGHAT and CDR2 FQNNGV come from the germline V gene. This CDR3 has 13 amino acids. CDR3 region: CASSLGTNQPQHF. CDR3 nucleotide sequence: TGTGCCAGCAGCTTAGGGACGAATCAGCCCCAGCATTTT. Full variable domain (outside the CDR3, taken from reference TRBV11-2 and TRBJ1-5): EAGVAQSPRYKIIEKRQSVAFWCNPISGHATLYWYQQILGQGPKLLIQFQNNGVVDDSQLPKDRFSAERLKGVDSTLKIQPAKLEDSAVYLCASSLGTNQPQHFGDGTRLSIL.

The chain links TRBV18 to TRBJ1-1; D may be TRBD1 (6 bases). The CDR3 has 15 residues. The V gene's germline CDR1 is KGHSH and CDR2 LQKENI. V was shortened by 3 bases and J by 2 bases, with 13 bases between the two germline ends. The CDR3 nucleotides are TGTGCCAGCTCACCGGGGGGCCCGGCCAACACTGAAGCTTTCTTT. Its protein is CASSPGGPANTEAFF.

The chain recombines TRBV5-6 with TRBJ2-7; possibly TRBD2 for D (5 bases). V lost 6 bases, J lost 7 bases, and 26 bases lay in between. This CDR3 has 16 residues. Germline V lookup: CDR1 SGHDT, CDR2 YYEEEE. The CDR3 loop reads CASTLKRPRRGSEQYF. The CDR3 region has the DNA TGTGCCAGCACCCTTAAGAGACCGCGCCGAGGGAGTGAGCAGTACTTC.

The genes are TRBV27 and TRBJ1-4; D might be TRBD1 (5 bases). The CDR3 consists of 12 residues. Germline V gives CDR1 MNHEY, CDR2 SMNVEV (reference sequence). The germline V and J ends were trimmed by 5 bases and 11 bases, with 12 bases remaining between them. CDR3 loop: CASSHGTGKLFF. In DNA form, the CDR3 reads TGTGCCAGCAGTCATGGGACGGGTAAACTGTTTTTT.

The rearrangement joins TRBV28 to TRBJ1-2; perhaps TRBD1 as D (6 bases). Germline CDR1 and CDR2: MDHEN and SYDVKM. Trimming shortened V by 2 bases and J by 4 bases, and 17 bases separated the two germline ends. The CDR3 has 16 residues. The chain's CDR3 is CASSLDAGAGGYGYTF. The CDR3 DNA reads as TGTGCCAGCAGTTTAGATGCAGGGGCTGGTGGCTATGGCTACACCTTC.

V and J are TRBV9 and TRBJ2-1; D is unclear. V was pared by 3 bases and J by 6 bases, with 7 bases between. CDR1 is SGDLS and CDR2 is YYNGEE in the germline V gene. The CDR3 covers 12 residues. The CDR3 spells CASSANPNEQFF. The CDR3, as DNA: TGTGCCAGCAGCGCTAATCCCAATGAGCAGTTCTTC.

The CDR3 nucleotides are TGTGCCATCAGTGTGGACGTAGGGAACACTGAAGCTTTCTTT. This codes for CAISVDVGNTEAFF. The chain combines TRBV10-3 with TRBJ1-1; the D is unclear. The CDR3 is 14 residues long. The V end lost 4 bases, the J end lost 1 base, and 10 bases lay between the germline ends. Germline CDR1 is ENHRY and CDR2 is SYGVKD.

The chain couples TRBV9 to TRBJ2-6; D unclear. The CDR3 consists of 14 residues. V lost 3 bases, J lost 0 bases, and 4 bases lay in between. Germline CDR1 is SGDLS and CDR2 is YYNGEE. CDR3 nucleotide sequence: TGTGCCAGCAGCGCAAACTCTGGGGCCAACGTCCTGACTTTC. Translating it yields CASSANSGANVLTF.

DNA for the CDR3: TGCAGCGTGATACACGGACAGGGAGACAATGAGCAGTTCTTC. This translates into CSVIHGQGDNEQFF. V gene TRBV29-1 combines with J gene TRBJ2-1, with TRBD1 matching over 8 bases. Per germline, CDR1 SQVTM and CDR2 ANQGSEA. Losses at the gene ends were 6 bases for V and 5 bases for J; bases not matched to a gene: 9. This CDR3 is 14 amino acids long.

Only one count was recorded for this clone. The chain recombines TRBV19 with TRBJ1-6; D might be TRBD1 (5 bases). The CDR3 length is 14 residues. Trimming removed 7 bases at V and 10 bases at J, with 17 bases between. The germline gives CDR1 LNHDA, CDR2 SQIVND (reference sequence). The DNA for the CDR3 is TGTGCCAGTACGGGAGTGGCAGGGCCATCACCCCTCCACTTT. It encodes CASTGVAGPSPLHF.

CDR3 sequence: CAWSLGEGYGYTF. The CDR3 region has the DNA TGTGCCTGGAGTCTGGGGGAAGGCTATGGCTACACCTTC. The V call is TRBV30, the J call TRBJ1-2, with D possibly TRBD1 on 5 matching bases. V was trimmed by 2 bases and J by 4 bases, leaving 11 bases between them. This CDR3 spans 13 amino acids. CDR1 and CDR2 (germline): GTSNPN, SVGIG (reference sequence).

This clone has a single count. This chain joins TRBV6-5 and TRBJ1-5; D gene unclear. The germline V gene encodes CDR1 MNHEY and CDR2 SVGAGI. Trimming stripped 5 bases from V and 0 bases from J, with 8 bases between. This CDR3 has 14 residues. The CDR3 region is CASSRSDSNQPQHF. The CDR3 region has the DNA TGTGCCAGCAGTCGGTCAGATAGCAATCAGCCCCAGCATTTT.

The rearrangement joins TRBV21-1 to TRBJ1-2. TRBV21-1 is given as a pseudogene. The CDR3 extends over 10 amino acids. The CDR3 DNA is TGTGCCAGCAACCGCTATGGCTACACCTTC. It translates to CASNRYGYTF.

The rearrangement uses TRBV14 and TRBJ1-1; D not resolved. Germline loops: CDR1 SGHDN, CDR2 FVKESK. This CDR3 is built from 12 residues. V lost 0 bases, J lost 8 bases, and 7 bases lay in between. In DNA form, the CDR3 reads TGTGCCAGCAGCCAAGATGGGGAGGAAGCTTTCTTT. Translated, it gives CASSQDGEEAFF. The variable domain in full, completed from reference TRBV14 and TRBJ1-1, reads EAGVTQFPSHSVIEKGQTVTLRCDPISGHDNLYWYRRVMGKEIKFLLHFVKESKQDESGMPNNRFLAERTGGTYSTLKVQPAELEDSGVYFCASSQDGEEAFFGQGTRLTVV.

The gene calls are TRBV6-5 and TRBJ2-2, with 8 bases that match TRBD2. Germline CDR1 and CDR2: MNHEY and SVGAGI. The CDR3 covers 15 residues. Trimming cost V 6 bases and J 0 bases; bases outside gene matches: 3. The CDR3 coding sequence is TGTGCCAGCAGAGCGGGACTAGCGAACACCGGGGAGCTGTTTTTT. Translation gives CASRAGLANTGELFF.

The chain recombines TRBV2 with TRBJ2-7, with D maybe TRBD2 (5 bases). The CDR3 covers 12 residues. The germline CDR1 and CDR2 sequences are SNHLY and FYNNEI. Trimming stripped 6 bases from V and 3 bases from J, with 9 bases between. The CDR3 protein is CASRADDYEQYF. Written as DNA, the CDR3 is TGTGCCAGCAGAGCGGACGACTACGAGCAGTACTTC.

The chain links TRBV5-1 to TRBJ1-1; maybe TRBD1 (6 bases). The CDR3 has 13 residues. V was clipped by 4 bases and J by 3 bases, with 10 bases between them. Germline loops: CDR1 SGHRS, CDR2 YFSETQ. The CDR3 region is CASSAGVDTEAFF. The CDR3 nucleotides are TGCGCCAGCAGCGCAGGGGTTGACACTGAAGCTTTCTTT.

J is TRBJ2-7 and V is TRBV7-2, with a possible D match to TRBD2 (7 bases). Per the germline V gene, CDR1 is SGHTA and CDR2 is FQGNSA. V was shortened by 5 bases and J by 0 bases, with 14 bases between the two germline ends. The CDR3 runs to 15 residues. The CDR3 DNA follows: TGTGCCAGCAGCCGCGGGGGCCTAAGCTCCTACGAGCAGTACTTC. Encoded protein: CASSRGGLSSYEQYF.

The chain carries TRBV25-1 and TRBJ1-1; TRBD1 is a possible D gene (5 bases). V lost 0 bases and J lost 7, with 9 bases in between. CDR1 is MGHDK and CDR2 is SYGVNS in the germline V gene. The CDR3 sequence is 13 residues long. CDR3 DNA: TGTGCCAGCAGTGAATATCTTGGGGGTGAAGCTTTCTTT. Its protein is CASSEYLGGEAFF.

This clone has just one count. The chain has TRBV18 and TRBJ2-3; 10 bases agree with TRBD1. CDR3 length: 15 residues. J was trimmed by 4 bases and V by 3 bases; bases with no gene match: 4. Germline values: CDR1 KGHSH, CDR2 LQKENI. The CDR3 bases are TGTGCCAGCTCACCCCGGACAGGGGGTTCAGATACGCAGTATTTT. Its translation: CASSPRTGGSDTQYF.

This clone was detected once. This chain joins TRBV7-9 and TRBJ1-1, with unresolved D. The CDR3 spans 13 residues. Germline loops: CDR1 SEHNR, CDR2 FQNEAQ (reference sequence). Trimming removed 5 bases at V and 2 bases at J, with 9 bases between. CDR3 loop: CASSITENTEAFF. The CDR3 nucleotides are TGTGCCAGCAGCATAACAGAAAACACTGAAGCTTTCTTT.